This entry is about one T cell receptor (beta chain). Genes and germline come from the mouse. Sequencing ends 4 residues short of the CDR3 end; the germline J gene provides the rest. The same CDR3 is also encoded by other DNA sequences in this sample. This CDR3 contains 13 residues. Germline V gene sequence: CDR1 FNHDT, CDR2 SITEND (reference sequence). Combined cutaneous lymph node cells underwent sorting by CD4, CD8alpha, NKG2D, NKG2ACE and additional markers. The authors extracted RNA and reverse transcribed it into cDNA as the sequencing template. TCRdb keeps only in-frame clones here, not all; method: immunoSEQ multiplex PCR. The table lists approximately 280,000 clones, with no singletons. The sample originates from a study of CD8+ T cells in alopecia areata.

This sequence joins TRBV19 and TRBJ2-5, with D possibly TRBD1 on 5 matching bases. This receptor was obtained from a C3H/HeJ mouse with alopecia areata. This strain has MHC haplotype H2-k. The sample comprised CD4+ T cells sorted from a lymph node. The CDR3 region is CASSSQGKDTQYF. The covered CDR3 bases are TGTGCCAGCAGTTCCCAGGGTAAGGAC. The complete variable domain, with remaining parts taken from reference TRBV19 and TRBJ2-5, reads GGIITQTPKFLIGQEGQKLTLKCQQNFNHDTMYWYRQDSGKGLRLIYYSITENDLQKGDLSEGYDASREKKSSFSLTVTSAQKNEMAVFLCASSSQGKDTQYFGPGTRLLVL.